This T cell receptor beta chain appears in the sequencing data of a study of T cell responses to AZD1222 COVID-19 vaccine. Broader study findings: Variant regions that are unmutated are reportedly the target of nearly half of spike-specific TCRs.

Profiling relied on immunoSEQ multiplex PCR, and the TCRdb table lists in-frame clones only, not all of them. The data contain under 75,000 clones, 87% of them seen just once; the ten biggest clones take up 15% to 20%. As to this clone: Antigen unknown.

Germline-derived CDR1 and CDR2 are SGHAT and FQNNGV. Trimming left V 1 base short and J 2 bases short, with 7 bases between. This CDR3 spans 14 amino acids. The chain joins TRBV11-2 to TRBJ2-3; D ambiguous. The sequences come from peripheral blood, collected on day 0 of AZD1222 vaccination. This sequence was found in an adult in good health. The CDR3 DNA follows: TGTGCCAGCAGCTTAGGGCAGATCACAGATACGCAGTATTTT. Translating gives CASSLGQITDTQYF.